This TCR beta chain was recorded in a study of blood T cell repertoires in COVID-19. Study-wide context: Samples representing acute and convalescent COVID-19 were sourced from the United States, Italy and Spain.

Per the study methods: From reference gene primer amplification, estimates of nucleated cell counts were derived. Assay: immunoSEQ multiplex PCR; the TCRdb copy retains only in-frame clones and omits some. V and J calls and clone size follow that table, whereas D and trimming were derived from the DNA. The table records about 140,000 clones, approximately 84% of them present only once. Cohort allocation depended upon clinical history that participants reported. V was clipped by 1 base and J by 5 bases, with 6 bases between them. There are 13 residues in the CDR3. Germline V CDR1 and CDR2: SGHTA, FQGNSA.

The sample consisted of PBMCs or T cells enriched from blood (not recorded which). The TCR comes from a man aged 35 to 55 with acute COVID-19. V gene TRBV7-2 combines with J gene TRBJ1-5; no clear D. In nucleotides, the CDR3 is TGTGCCAGCAGCTTAGGACTTTATCAGCCCCAGCATTTT. Translation gives CASSLGLYQPQHF.